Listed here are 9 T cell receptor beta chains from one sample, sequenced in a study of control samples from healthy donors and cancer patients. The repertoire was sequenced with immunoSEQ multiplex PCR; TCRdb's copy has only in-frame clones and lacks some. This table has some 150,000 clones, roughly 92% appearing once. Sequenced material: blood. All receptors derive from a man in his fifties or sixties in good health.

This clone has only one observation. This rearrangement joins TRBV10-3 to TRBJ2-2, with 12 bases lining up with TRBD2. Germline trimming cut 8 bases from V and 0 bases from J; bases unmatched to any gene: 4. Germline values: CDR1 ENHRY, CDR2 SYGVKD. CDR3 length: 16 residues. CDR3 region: CAIPRTSGTNTGELFF. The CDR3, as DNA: TGTGCCATCCCGAGGACTAGCGGGACGAACACCGGGGAGCTGTTTTTT.

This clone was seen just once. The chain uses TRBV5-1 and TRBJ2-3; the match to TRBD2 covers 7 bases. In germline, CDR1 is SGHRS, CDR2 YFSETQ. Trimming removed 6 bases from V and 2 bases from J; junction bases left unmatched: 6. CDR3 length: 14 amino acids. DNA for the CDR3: TGCGCCAGCAATCCAGCGGGATACACAGATACGCAGTATTTT. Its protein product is CASNPAGYTDTQYF.

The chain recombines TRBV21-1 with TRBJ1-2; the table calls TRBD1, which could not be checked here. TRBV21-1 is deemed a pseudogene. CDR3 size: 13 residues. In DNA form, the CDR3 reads TGTGCCAAAATACAGGGAAGGGGTTATGGCTACACCTTC. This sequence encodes CAKIQGRGYGYTF.

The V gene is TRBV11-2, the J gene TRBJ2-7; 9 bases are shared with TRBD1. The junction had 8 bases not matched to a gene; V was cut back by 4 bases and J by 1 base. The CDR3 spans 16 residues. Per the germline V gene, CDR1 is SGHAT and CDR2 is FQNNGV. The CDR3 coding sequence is TGTGCCAGCAGCTCCGTCTGGGGGACAGGGTCCTACGAGCAGTACTTC. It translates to CASSSVWGTGSYEQYF.

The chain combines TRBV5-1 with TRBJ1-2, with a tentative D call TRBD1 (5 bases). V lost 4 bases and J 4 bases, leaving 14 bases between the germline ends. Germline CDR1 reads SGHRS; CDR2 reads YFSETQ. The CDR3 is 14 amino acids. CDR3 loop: CASSPGQVGYGYTF. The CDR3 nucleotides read TGCGCCAGCAGCCCGGGGCAAGTGGGCTATGGCTACACCTTC.

DNA of the CDR3: TGTGCCAGCAGGCCTTCGGGGGCCGTGGGGGAAAAACTGTTTTTT. It specifies CASRPSGAVGEKLFF. The chain is built from TRBV6-6 and TRBJ1-4, with a tentative D call TRBD1 (6 bases). From germline, CDR1 is MNHNY and CDR2 SVGAGI (reference sequence). There are 15 residues in the CDR3. Trimming took off 6 bases at V and 8 bases at J, with 19 bases between the two ends.

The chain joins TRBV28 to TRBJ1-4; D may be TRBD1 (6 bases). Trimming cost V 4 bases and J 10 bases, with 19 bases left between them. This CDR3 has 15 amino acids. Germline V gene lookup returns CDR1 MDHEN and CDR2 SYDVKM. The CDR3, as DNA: TGTGCCAGCAGTTCACCGGGGGCAGGGGACGGAAAACTGTTTTTT. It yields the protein CASSSPGAGDGKLFF.

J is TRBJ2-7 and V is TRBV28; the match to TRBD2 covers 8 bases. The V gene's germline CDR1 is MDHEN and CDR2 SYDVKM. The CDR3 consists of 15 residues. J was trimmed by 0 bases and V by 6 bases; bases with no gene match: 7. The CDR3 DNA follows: TGTGCCAGCAGCTCCATAGCGGGATACTCCTACGAGCAGTACTTC. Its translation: CASSSIAGYSYEQYF.

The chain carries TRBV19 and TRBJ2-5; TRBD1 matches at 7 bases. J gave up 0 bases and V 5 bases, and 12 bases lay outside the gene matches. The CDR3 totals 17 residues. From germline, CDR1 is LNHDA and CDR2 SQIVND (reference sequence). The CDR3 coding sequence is TGTGCCAGTAGTTCCCCGACAGGGAGAGAGTACCAAGAGACCCAGTACTTC. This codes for CASSSPTGREYQETQYF.